A single T cell receptor beta chain is shown here with its context. Its antigen is not known. The ends lost 6 bases at V and 4 bases at J; junction bases unmatched: 4. The CDR3 is 14 residues long. Germline V lookup: CDR1 SQVTM, CDR2 ANQGSEA. This sample is part of a study of tumor-infiltrating lymphocytes in localized non-small cell lung cancer. Regarding the study as a whole: TCR sequencing covered a subset of patients with enough tissue.

Some clones are missing from TCRdb's copy, which holds only in-frame ones; the method was immunoSEQ multiplex PCR. The repertoire holds about 12,000 clones, with about four fifths as singletons. The sample taken for sequencing was lung tumor tissue. This sequence originates from a human donor with non-small cell lung cancer. This chain uses TRBV29-1 with TRBJ2-7; 15 nucleotides line up with TRBD2. The CDR3 loop reads CSVTGTSGGYEQYF. The CDR3 DNA reads TGCAGCGTGACCGGGACTAGCGGGGGGTACGAGCAGTACTTC.